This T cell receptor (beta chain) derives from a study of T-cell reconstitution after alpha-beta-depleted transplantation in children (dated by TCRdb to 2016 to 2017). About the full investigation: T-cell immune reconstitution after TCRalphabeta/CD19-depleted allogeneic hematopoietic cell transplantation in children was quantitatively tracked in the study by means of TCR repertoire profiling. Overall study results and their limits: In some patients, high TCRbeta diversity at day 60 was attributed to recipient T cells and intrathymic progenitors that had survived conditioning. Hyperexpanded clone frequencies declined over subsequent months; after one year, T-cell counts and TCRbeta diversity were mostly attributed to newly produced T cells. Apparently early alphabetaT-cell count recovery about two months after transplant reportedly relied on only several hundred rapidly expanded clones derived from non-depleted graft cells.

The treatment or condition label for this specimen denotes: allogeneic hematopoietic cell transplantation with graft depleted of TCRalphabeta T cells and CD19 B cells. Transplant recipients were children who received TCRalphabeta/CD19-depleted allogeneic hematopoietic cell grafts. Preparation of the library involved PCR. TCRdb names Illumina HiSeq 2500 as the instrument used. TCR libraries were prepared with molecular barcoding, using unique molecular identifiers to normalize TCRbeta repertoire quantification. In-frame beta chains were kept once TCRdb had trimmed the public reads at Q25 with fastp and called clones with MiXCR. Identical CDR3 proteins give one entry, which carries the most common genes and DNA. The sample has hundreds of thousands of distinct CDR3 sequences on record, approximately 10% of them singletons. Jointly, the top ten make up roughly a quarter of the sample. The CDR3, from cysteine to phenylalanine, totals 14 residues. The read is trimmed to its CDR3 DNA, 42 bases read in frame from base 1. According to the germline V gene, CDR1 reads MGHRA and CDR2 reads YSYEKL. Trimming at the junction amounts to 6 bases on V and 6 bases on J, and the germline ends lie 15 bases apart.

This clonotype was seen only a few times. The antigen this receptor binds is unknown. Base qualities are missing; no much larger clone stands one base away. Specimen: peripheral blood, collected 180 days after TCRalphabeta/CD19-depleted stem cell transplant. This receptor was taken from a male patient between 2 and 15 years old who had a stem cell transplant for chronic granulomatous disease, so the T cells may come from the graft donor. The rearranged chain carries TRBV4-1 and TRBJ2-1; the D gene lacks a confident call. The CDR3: CASRTDYLRNEQFF. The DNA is TGCGCCAGCAGGACGGATTACCTGCGCAATGAGCAGTTCTTC.